This is a list of T cell receptor beta chains from one sample in a study of T cell responses to AZD1222 COVID-19 vaccine. Using immunoSEQ multiplex PCR, the repertoire was profiled, and TCRdb retains in-frame clones only, with some absent. This sample has about 150,000 clones, with over 80% found just once. The sequences come from peripheral blood, collected on day 0 of MenACWY control vaccination. These TCRs come from an adult in good health. Each CDR3 is given with its conserved first and last residue. A D gene is named only where the DNA matches it firmly. Rows give clone size only sometimes, using once, few, many, or a class for an expanded clone.

cdr3_length: 13
clone_size: -
d_call: -
j_call: TRBJ2-6
v_call: TRBV7-3
cdr3_aa: CASSPPGANVLTF
cdr3_nt: TGTGCCAGCAGCCCTCCGGGGGCCAACGTCCTGACTTTC

cdr3_length: 15
clone_size: -
d_call: -
j_call: TRBJ2-2
v_call: TRBV9
cdr3_aa: CASSVTRAGTGELFF
cdr3_nt: TGTGCCAGCAGCGTAACCCGGGCGGGCACCGGGGAGCTGTTTTTT

cdr3_length: 14
clone_size: -
d_call: TRBD1
j_call: TRBJ2-7
v_call: TRBV19
cdr3_aa: CASSWGQGSYEQYF
cdr3_nt: TGTGCCAGTAGTTGGGGACAGGGCTCCTACGAGCAGTACTTC

cdr3_length: 13
clone_size: -
d_call: -
j_call: TRBJ1-1
v_call: TRBV15
cdr3_aa: CATSRDYNTEAFF
cdr3_nt: TGTGCCACCAGCAGAGATTACAACACTGAAGCTTTCTTT

cdr3_length: 17
clone_size: -
d_call: -
j_call: TRBJ1-5
v_call: TRBV5-8
cdr3_aa: CASSFREGYRGNQPQHF
cdr3_nt: TGTGCCAGCAGCTTTAGAGAAGGCTACAGGGGCAATCAGCCCCAGCATTTT

cdr3_length: 16
clone_size: -
d_call: -
j_call: TRBJ1-1
v_call: TRBV11-1
cdr3_aa: CASSLARGAMNTEAFF
cdr3_nt: TGTGCCAGCAGCTTAGCGCGAGGGGCAATGAACACTGAAGCTTTCTTT

cdr3_length: 14
clone_size: -
d_call: -
j_call: TRBJ1-5
v_call: TRBV5-6
cdr3_aa: CASSRTAQIRAQHF
cdr3_nt: TGTGCCAGCAGCCGGACAGCTCAAATCCGAGCCCAGCATTTT

cdr3_length: 13
clone_size: -
d_call: -
j_call: TRBJ1-2
v_call: TRBV30
cdr3_aa: CAWTPLSNYGYTF
cdr3_nt: TGTGCCTGGACCCCGCTGTCCAACTATGGCTACACCTTC

cdr3_length: 15
clone_size: -
d_call: -
j_call: TRBJ2-1
v_call: TRBV7-9
cdr3_aa: CASSLRGGSYNEQFF
cdr3_nt: TGTGCCAGCAGCTTGAGGGGGGGCTCCTACAATGAGCAGTTCTTC

cdr3_length: 16
clone_size: few
d_call: TRBD1
j_call: TRBJ1-5
v_call: TRBV7-9
cdr3_aa: CASSLGSDRVNQPQHF
cdr3_nt: TGTGCCAGCAGCTTAGGATCGGACAGGGTGAATCAGCCCCAGCATTTT

cdr3_length: 12
clone_size: -
d_call: TRBD2
j_call: TRBJ2-1
v_call: TRBV29-1
cdr3_aa: CSVDVAGNEQFF
cdr3_nt: TGCAGCGTTGACGTAGCGGGGAATGAGCAGTTCTTC

cdr3_length: 15
clone_size: -
d_call: -
j_call: TRBJ1-1
v_call: TRBV6-1
cdr3_aa: CASSEAVRGTTGAFF
cdr3_nt: TGTGCCAGCAGTGAAGCGGTTCGTGGAACAACAGGGGCTTTCTTT

cdr3_length: 13
clone_size: -
d_call: -
j_call: TRBJ1-1
v_call: TRBV5-8
cdr3_aa: CASSLRLGTEAFF
cdr3_nt: TGTGCCAGCAGCTTGCGTCTGGGAACTGAAGCTTTCTTT

cdr3_length: 13
clone_size: -
d_call: -
j_call: TRBJ2-2
v_call: TRBV10-1
cdr3_aa: CASRDTNAGELFF
cdr3_nt: TGCGCCAGCCGCGATACGAACGCCGGGGAGCTGTTTTTT

cdr3_length: 12
clone_size: -
d_call: -
j_call: TRBJ1-1
v_call: TRBV6-5
cdr3_aa: CASRVENTEAFF
cdr3_nt: TGTGCCAGCAGAGTTGAGAACACTGAAGCTTTCTTT

cdr3_length: 13
clone_size: -
d_call: -
j_call: TRBJ1-5
v_call: TRBV6-5
cdr3_aa: CATRGRWNQPQHF
cdr3_nt: TGTGCCACCCGGGGCAGGTGGAATCAGCCCCAGCATTTT

cdr3_length: 15
clone_size: -
d_call: -
j_call: TRBJ1-1
v_call: TRBV6-5
cdr3_aa: CASSPPTASNTEAFF
cdr3_nt: TGTGCCAGCAGTCCCCCGACAGCTTCGAACACTGAAGCTTTCTTT

cdr3_length: 14
clone_size: -
d_call: -
j_call: TRBJ1-1
v_call: TRBV3-1/TRBV3-2
cdr3_aa: CASIAGGPGTEAFF
cdr3_nt: TGTGCCAGCATCGCGGGCGGGCCGGGGACTGAAGCTTTCTTT

cdr3_length: 13
clone_size: -
d_call: -
j_call: TRBJ1-5
v_call: TRBV28
cdr3_aa: CASRGGGNQPQHF
cdr3_nt: TGTGCCAGCCGGGGCGGGGGGAATCAGCCCCAGCATTTT

cdr3_length: 13
clone_size: -
d_call: -
j_call: TRBJ2-7
v_call: TRBV12-3/TRBV12-4
cdr3_aa: CASSFSAIYEQYF
cdr3_nt: TGTGCCAGCAGTTTCAGTGCTATCTACGAGCAGTACTTC

cdr3_length: 16
clone_size: -
d_call: TRBD2
j_call: TRBJ2-1
v_call: TRBV7-3
cdr3_aa: CASSSLGGLAGNEQFF
cdr3_nt: TGTGCCAGCAGCTCCCTCGGGGGACTAGCGGGGAATGAGCAGTTCTTC

cdr3_length: 13
clone_size: -
d_call: -
j_call: TRBJ1-1
v_call: TRBV7-2
cdr3_aa: CASSLGVLTEAFF
cdr3_nt: TGTGCCAGCAGCCTGGGGGTATTGACTGAAGCTTTCTTT

cdr3_length: 14
clone_size: -
d_call: -
j_call: TRBJ1-2
v_call: TRBV19
cdr3_aa: CASSARGFVYGYTF
cdr3_nt: TGTGCCAGTAGTGCCCGGGGCTTTGTCTATGGCTACACCTTC

cdr3_length: 14
clone_size: -
d_call: TRBD1
j_call: TRBJ2-7
v_call: TRBV24-1
cdr3_aa: CATSDSGQGYEQYF
cdr3_nt: TGTGCCACCAGTGATTCGGGACAGGGTTACGAGCAGTACTTC

cdr3_length: 14
clone_size: -
d_call: -
j_call: TRBJ2-5
v_call: TRBV29-1
cdr3_aa: CSVVRVGGGETQYF
cdr3_nt: TGCAGCGTTGTAAGGGTGGGAGGCGGGGAGACCCAGTACTTC

cdr3_length: 14
clone_size: -
d_call: TRBD1
j_call: TRBJ2-7
v_call: TRBV5-1
cdr3_aa: CASSLGDSSYEQYF
cdr3_nt: TGCGCCAGCAGCTTGGGGGACAGTTCCTACGAGCAGTACTTC

cdr3_length: 13
clone_size: -
d_call: TRBD1
j_call: TRBJ1-5
v_call: TRBV10-2
cdr3_aa: CASTGQGNQPQHF
cdr3_nt: TGCGCCAGCACGGGACAGGGCAATCAGCCCCAGCATTTT

cdr3_length: 15
clone_size: -
d_call: -
j_call: TRBJ2-1
v_call: TRBV29-1
cdr3_aa: CSVEGEPSSYNEQFF
cdr3_nt: TGCAGCGTTGAAGGGGAGCCCAGCTCCTACAATGAGCAGTTCTTC

cdr3_length: 15
clone_size: -
d_call: TRBD1
j_call: TRBJ2-2
v_call: TRBV30
cdr3_aa: CAWSRTTGFTGELFF
cdr3_nt: TGTGCCTGGAGCCGGACGACAGGGTTTACCGGGGAGCTGTTTTTT

cdr3_length: 15
clone_size: -
d_call: TRBD1
j_call: TRBJ2-3
v_call: TRBV5-6
cdr3_aa: CASSSRDRGTDTQYF
cdr3_nt: TGTGCCAGCAGCTCCCGGGACAGGGGCACAGATACGCAGTATTTT

cdr3_length: 13
clone_size: -
d_call: -
j_call: TRBJ1-5
v_call: TRBV19
cdr3_aa: CASSIARDQPQHF
cdr3_nt: TGTGCCAGTAGTATAGCCCGGGATCAGCCCCAGCATTTT

cdr3_length: 14
clone_size: -
d_call: -
j_call: TRBJ2-3
v_call: TRBV4-1
cdr3_aa: CASSLTGGTDTQYF
cdr3_nt: TGCGCCAGCAGCCTAACAGGCGGGACAGATACGCAGTATTTT

cdr3_length: 12
clone_size: once
d_call: -
j_call: TRBJ2-7
v_call: TRBV6-5
cdr3_aa: CASSYSGNGQYF
cdr3_nt: TGTGCCAGCAGTTACTCAGGGAACGGGCAGTACTTC

cdr3_length: 15
clone_size: once
d_call: TRBD1
j_call: TRBJ2-7
v_call: TRBV18
cdr3_aa: CASSRPGQGYYEQYF
cdr3_nt: TGTGCCAGCTCACGGCCGGGACAGGGATATTACGAGCAGTACTTC

cdr3_length: 15
clone_size: -
d_call: -
j_call: TRBJ1-2
v_call: TRBV5-1
cdr3_aa: CASSLRASTNYGYTF
cdr3_nt: TGCGCCAGCAGCTTACGAGCGTCTACTAACTATGGCTACACCTTC

cdr3_length: 14
clone_size: -
d_call: TRBD1
j_call: TRBJ2-3
v_call: TRBV6-4
cdr3_aa: CASSPGTGSDTQYF
cdr3_nt: TGTGCCAGCAGCCCCGGGACAGGGTCAGATACGCAGTATTTT

cdr3_length: 15
clone_size: -
d_call: TRBD2
j_call: TRBJ2-1
v_call: TRBV27
cdr3_aa: CASCKREGLGNEQFF
cdr3_nt: TGTGCCAGCTGTAAGCGGGAGGGCCTAGGCAATGAGCAGTTCTTC

cdr3_length: 14
clone_size: -
d_call: -
j_call: TRBJ2-7
v_call: TRBV29-1
cdr3_aa: CSVETRDTLDEQYF
cdr3_nt: TGCAGCGTTGAGACCCGGGACACTCTCGACGAGCAGTACTTC

cdr3_length: 16
clone_size: -
d_call: -
j_call: TRBJ2-5
v_call: TRBV19
cdr3_aa: CASSPTRQGGGETQYF
cdr3_nt: TGTGCCAGTAGTCCCACTCGACAGGGAGGGGGCGAGACCCAGTACTTC

cdr3_length: 19
clone_size: -
d_call: TRBD1
j_call: TRBJ1-2
v_call: TRBV27
cdr3_aa: CASSPRQGEVASFNYGYTF
cdr3_nt: TGTGCCAGCAGTCCTCGACAGGGAGAGGTTGCCAGCTTTAACTATGGCTACACCTTC

cdr3_length: 15
clone_size: -
d_call: -
j_call: TRBJ1-1
v_call: TRBV4-2
cdr3_aa: CASSPTYTGDTEAFF
cdr3_nt: TGTGCCAGCAGCCCAACTTACACGGGCGACACTGAAGCTTTCTTT

cdr3_length: 13
clone_size: -
d_call: TRBD2
j_call: TRBJ2-1
v_call: TRBV7-3
cdr3_aa: CASSLGLGNEQFF
cdr3_nt: TGTGCCAGCAGCTTGGGACTAGGCAATGAGCAGTTCTTC

cdr3_length: 14
clone_size: -
d_call: -
j_call: TRBJ1-2
v_call: TRBV6-5
cdr3_aa: CASSYSSRNYGYTF
cdr3_nt: TGTGCCAGCAGTTACTCCTCCAGAAACTATGGCTACACCTTC

cdr3_length: 15
clone_size: -
d_call: -
j_call: TRBJ1-4
v_call: TRBV6-5
cdr3_aa: CATSTGDATNEKLFF
cdr3_nt: TGTGCCACCTCCACAGGCGATGCAACTAATGAAAAACTGTTTTTT

cdr3_length: 15
clone_size: medium-sized
d_call: -
j_call: TRBJ1-4
v_call: TRBV6-4
cdr3_aa: CASSPGPLGNEKLFF
cdr3_nt: TGTGCCAGCAGTCCCGGGCCCCTGGGAAATGAAAAACTGTTTTTT

cdr3_length: 15
clone_size: -
d_call: -
j_call: TRBJ1-4
v_call: TRBV5-4
cdr3_aa: CASSLGGTTNEKLFF
cdr3_nt: TGTGCCAGCAGCTTGGGAGGAACAACTAATGAAAAACTGTTTTTT

cdr3_length: 15
clone_size: -
d_call: -
j_call: TRBJ1-1
v_call: TRBV7-8
cdr3_aa: CASSLPAGGWTEAFF
cdr3_nt: TGTGCCAGCAGCTTACCGGCCGGGGGGTGGACTGAAGCTTTCTTT

cdr3_length: 12
clone_size: -
d_call: -
j_call: TRBJ1-6
v_call: TRBV7-9
cdr3_aa: CASSRQNSPLHF
cdr3_nt: TGTGCCAGCAGCAGACAGAATTCACCCCTCCACTTT

cdr3_length: 12
clone_size: -
d_call: -
j_call: TRBJ1-1
v_call: TRBV19
cdr3_aa: CASRAANTEAFF
cdr3_nt: TGTGCCAGTAGGGCGGCGAACACTGAAGCTTTCTTT